The 29 T cell receptor beta chains listed next were all sequenced from one sample in a study of regulatory T cells in long-lasting Graves disease. Time point meaning: newly diagnosed GD, antithyroid drugs for less than 3 months. With RNA extracted from PBMCs as input, the TCR library was made. Construction of TCR beta libraries relied on iRepertoire HTBI primers and on Arm-PCR targeting CDR3 regions. MiXCR, applied by TCRdb to the multiplex PCR reads, yields one record per CDR3 protein. The sample records approximately 560,000 distinct CDR3 sequences, about 16% being singletons. A further study also used this sample, focusing on T cells in Graves' hyperthyroidism and ophthalmopathy.

Sequences were derived from peripheral blood mononuclear cells (PBMCs), sampled at new diagnosis, from a patient treated with antithyroid drugs. All receptors come from a man younger than 35 with Graves disease.

The V call is TRBV12-3 or TRBV12-4, the J call TRBJ1-1, with no clear D. CDR3 length: 12 residues. Trimming removed 3 bases at V and 11 bases at J, with 13 bases between. CDR3 amino acids: CASSFELLRAFF. CDR3 in DNA: TGTGCCAGCAGTTTCGAGCTGCTAAGGGCTTTCTTT.

On this clonotype: Since a far larger clone is one base different, this is likely a read error. The chain combines TRBV12-3 or TRBV12-4 with TRBJ2-1; D is unclear. V was shortened by 1 base and J by 10 bases, with 17 bases between the two germline ends. CDR3 length: 15 residues. The CDR3: CASSLGLEVPYEQFF. Written as DNA, the CDR3 is TGTGCCAGCAGTTTAGGTCTTGAGGTCCCCTACGAGCAGTTCTTC.

The chain couples TRBV25-1 to TRBJ1-2; weak D call: TRBD1 (5 bases). This CDR3 is 15 amino acids long. Germline V gives CDR1 MGHDK, CDR2 SYGVNS. Deletions cut 5 bases from V and 3 bases from J, with 16 bases between. The DNA of the CDR3 is TGTGCCAGCAGTTCCGAGCGGGGCTTTGACTATGGCTACACCTTC. It codes for CASSSERGFDYGYTF.

This clonotype was seen only a few times. The chain joins TRBV9 to TRBJ2-1; TRBD1 matches 8 bases. Germline lookup yields CDR1 SGDLS and CDR2 YYNGEE. The CDR3 contains 18 residues. The ends lost 4 bases at V and 3 bases at J; junction bases unmatched: 15. The CDR3 bases are TGTGCCAGCAGCCCCAGGACAGGGACGCTACAAAACTACAATGAGCAGTTCTTC. Translation gives CASSPRTGTLQNYNEQFF.

This clonotype came up many times. Written as DNA, the CDR3 is TGTGCCAGCAGTCTAACACAGGGGTTCCTCGAGCAGTTCTTC. It is translated as CASSLTQGFLEQFF. The chain couples TRBV12-3 or TRBV12-4 to TRBJ2-1; the match to TRBD1 covers 7 bases. The CDR3 is 14 residues long. After removal of 5 bases from V and 10 bases from J, the junction contained 11 bases not matched to a gene.

The table lists this clonotype with many counts. The chain couples TRBV27 to TRBJ1-5, with TRBD1 as a possible D gene (5 bases). Germline-derived CDR1 and CDR2 are MNHEY and SMNVEV (reference sequence). Trimming left V 1 base short and J 1 base short, with 26 bases between. The CDR3 totals 21 residues. The CDR3 coding sequence is TGTGCCAGCAGTTTATATGCACCATCAGGGAACCTGGGCCGCAGCAATCAGCCCCAGCATTTT. It translates to CASSLYAPSGNLGRSNQPQHF.

Many counts were recorded for this clonotype. The CDR3 region is CAADPRGTDTQYF. The CDR3 nucleotides read TGTGCCGCGGACCCGCGGGGCACAGATACGCAGTATTTT. V and J are TRBV30 and TRBJ2-3, with a tentative D call TRBD2 (5 bases). Germline V gives CDR1 GTSNPN, CDR2 SVGIG (reference sequence). V was pared by 8 bases and J by 1 base, with 13 bases between. This CDR3 region has 13 residues.

V and J are TRBV27 and TRBJ2-1; D may match TRBD1 or TRBD2 (5 bases each). Judging by the DNA end, TRBJ2-5 fits better; the J call may be wrong. The CDR3 spans 14 residues. Germline V lookup: CDR1 MNHEY, CDR2 SMNVEV (reference sequence). CDR3 sequence (DNA): TGTGCCAGCAGTAGCGGTTGGACAAAAGAGACCCAGTACTTC. Amino acids: CASSSGWTKETQYF.

This clonotype has only a few counts. The chain is built from TRBV4-1 and TRBJ2-5, with 11 bases that match TRBD2. The CDR3 is 17 amino acids. With 1 base clipped from V and 1 base from J, the junction kept 5 bases outside the gene matches. CDR1 and CDR2 from the germline V gene are MGHRA and YSYEKL. The CDR3, as DNA: TGCGCCAGCAGCCAAGTTCCGGGGACTAGCGGCCAAGAGACCCAGTACTTC. Translating it yields CASSQVPGTSGQETQYF.

The table lists this clonotype with many counts. The chain is built from TRBV28 and TRBJ2-7, with 9 bases that match TRBD1. From germline, CDR1 is MDHEN and CDR2 SYDVKM. The CDR3 loop spans 14 amino acids. After removal of 2 bases from V and 6 bases from J, the junction contained 5 bases not matched to a gene. The CDR3 protein is CASSLGDRGGEQYF. CDR3 nucleotides: TGTGCCAGCAGTTTAGGTGACAGGGGGGGCGAGCAGTACTTC.

This clonotype was seen repeatedly, ten times or more. The V call is TRBV11-1, the J call TRBJ2-7; TRBD1 agrees at 11 bases. V lost 5 bases to trimming and J lost 7 bases; unmatched junction nucleotides: 4. The CDR3 sequence is 13 residues long. CDR1 SGHAT and CDR2 FQDESV come from the germline V gene (reference sequence). The CDR3 coding sequence is TGTGCCAGCAGCGCAGGGACAGGGGGTGAGCAGTACTTC. Its protein product is CASSAGTGGEQYF.

This chain links TRBV20-1 with TRBJ2-3; D unresolved. Trimming shortened V by 4 bases and J by 1 base, and 9 bases separated the two germline ends. Germline loops: CDR1 DFQATT, CDR2 SNEGSKA (reference sequence). This CDR3 comprises 13 residues. CDR3 residues: CSANLYRTDTQYF. In DNA form, the CDR3 reads TGCAGTGCTAACCTTTACCGCACAGATACGCAGTATTTT.

In this sample, this clonotype turned up many times. The gene calls are TRBV12-3 or TRBV12-4 and TRBJ2-1, with 9 bases lining up with TRBD2. Trimming removed 6 bases from V and 4 bases from J; junction bases left unmatched: 4. The CDR3 covers 14 residues. The CDR3 region is CASRSSGEYNEQFF. The CDR3 nucleotides read TGTGCCAGCAGATCTAGCGGGGAGTACAATGAGCAGTTCTTC.

V and J are TRBV13 and TRBJ2-1; D is perhaps TRBD1 or TRBD2 (5 bases each). Trimming took 4 bases from V and 6 from J, leaving 16 bases between them. The CDR3 is 15 amino acids. Per the germline V gene, CDR1 is PRHDT and CDR2 is FYEKMQ (reference sequence). CDR3 in amino acids: CASSSGRGFSNEQFF. The CDR3 coding sequence is TGTGCCAGCAGCTCAGGACGGGGCTTCAGCAATGAGCAGTTCTTC.

The chain joins TRBV10-3 to TRBJ2-7, with 10 positions matching TRBD2. Losses at the gene ends were 6 bases for V and 2 bases for J; bases not matched to a gene: 4. The CDR3 covers 14 residues. Per germline, CDR1 ENHRY and CDR2 SYGVKD. The CDR3 coding sequence is TGTGCCATCAGCCCGAGCGGGAGGGCCTACGAGCAGTACTTC. It codes for CAISPSGRAYEQYF.

This clonotype was seen ten or more times. CDR3 coding DNA: TGCAGTGCTAAGGGGGGGGCGGCAGGGCAGGAGACCCAGTACTTC. It specifies CSAKGGAAGQETQYF. This sequence joins TRBV20-1 and TRBJ2-5, with TRBD2 as a possible D gene (7 bases). This CDR3 region has 15 residues. CDR1 is DFQATT, CDR2 SNEGSKA, per germline (reference sequence). The germline V and J ends were trimmed by 4 bases and 5 bases, with 20 bases remaining between them.

The CDR3 loop reads CASGLARGGDTEAFF. DNA of the CDR3: TGTGCTAGTGGTTTGGCACGGGGGGGGGACACTGAAGCTTTCTTT. The chain is built from TRBV12-5 and TRBJ1-1, with a weak D call TRBD1 (5 bases). Trimming shortened V by 1 base and J by 3 bases, and 12 bases separated the two germline ends. Germline CDR1 LGHNT, CDR2 FRNRAP. CDR3 length: 15 amino acids. Full variable domain (missing parts from reference TRBV12-5 and TRBJ1-1): DARVTQTPRHKVTEMGQEVTMRCQPILGHNTVFWYRQTMMQGLELLAYFRNRAPLDDSGMPKDRFSAEMPDATLATLKIQPSEPRDSAVYFCASGLARGGDTEAFFGQGTRLTVV.

This clonotype was counted only a few times. The chain combines TRBV7-9 with TRBJ2-5, with 7 bases fitting TRBD1. The CDR3 covers 12 residues. V trimming: 8 bases; J trimming: 3 bases; junction bases outside the gene matches: 3. Per germline, CDR1 SEHNR and CDR2 FQNEAQ (reference sequence). The DNA of the CDR3 is TGTGCCAGCCGGGACAGAGAAGAGACCCAGTACTTC. Protein sequence: CASRDREETQYF.

The chain is built from TRBV7-9 and TRBJ2-7, with TRBD2 matching 14 bases. With 5 bases clipped from V and 2 bases from J, the junction kept 11 bases outside the gene matches. Germline V lookup: CDR1 SEHNR, CDR2 FQNEAQ (reference sequence). This CDR3 comprises 18 residues. CDR3 residues: CASSTGTSGSGRAYEQYF. DNA for the CDR3: TGTGCCAGCAGCACCGGGACTAGCGGGAGTGGAAGGGCCTACGAGCAGTACTTC.

The rearrangement joins TRBV30 to TRBJ2-7; the D gene could be TRBD1 or TRBD2 (5 bases each). The CDR3 consists of 19 residues. The V end lost 2 bases, the J end lost 5 bases, and 31 bases lay between the germline ends. Germline assignment: CDR1 GTSNPN and CDR2 SVGIG (reference sequence). The CDR3 DNA is TGTGCCTGGAGTTGGTCCCCCTCGCGAGGGGCAGGCACCCCCCACGAGCAGTACTTC. This gives the protein CAWSWSPSRGAGTPHEQYF.

This clonotype was counted at least ten times. This chain links TRBV5-1 with TRBJ2-7; D is possibly TRBD1 (5 bases). The CDR3 contains 14 residues. Looked up from germline, CDR1 is SGHRS and CDR2 is YFSETQ. Deletions cut 4 bases from V and 2 bases from J, with 13 bases between. CDR3 bases: TGCGCCAGCAGCCTCCAGACAGAAGCCTACGAGCAGTACTTC. Protein sequence: CASSLQTEAYEQYF.

This clonotype was detected many times. The chain links TRBV2 to TRBJ2-2; 13 bases match TRBD2. The CDR3 runs 18 residues. V shed 5 bases, J shed 1 base, and the junction held 7 bases outside the gene matches. The germline gives CDR1 SNHLY, CDR2 FYNNEI. Here the CDR3 reads CASSPGLAGEGNTGELFF. CDR3 coding DNA: TGTGCCAGCAGTCCCGGACTAGCGGGAGAGGGGAACACCGGGGAGCTGTTTTTT.

This clonotype came up many times. This CDR3 reads CASSWARGRETQYF. The CDR3 nucleotides read TGTGCCAGCAGTTGGGCAAGGGGCCGGGAGACCCAGTACTTC. The gene calls are TRBV28 and TRBJ2-5, with a tentative D call TRBD1 (5 bases). Trimming pared 4 bases from V and 5 bases from J, leaving 14 bases between. Germline assignment: CDR1 MDHEN and CDR2 SYDVKM. The CDR3 is made up of 14 amino acids.

V usage is TRBV3-1 and J usage is TRBJ1-3; D is ambiguous. The CDR3 runs to 15 residues. Trimming shortened V by 6 bases and J by 0 bases, and 12 bases separated the two germline ends. CDR1 and CDR2 from the germline V gene are LGHDT and YNNKEL (reference sequence). CDR3 in DNA: TGTGCCAGCAGTTCTCCCGTCGGCTCTGGAAACACCATATATTTT. Residues: CASSSPVGSGNTIYF.

The V and J genes are TRBV4-1 and TRBJ1-1; D is possibly TRBD1 (5 bases). Germline V gene sequence: CDR1 MGHRA, CDR2 YSYEKL. The V end was cut by 3 bases, the J end by 2 bases, with 13 bases between. The CDR3 sequence is 15 residues long. The CDR3 DNA is TGCGCCAGCAGCCAGGACCCCGGGGGTAACACTGAAGCTTTCTTT. Its protein is CASSQDPGGNTEAFF.

This clonotype was seen repeatedly, ten times or more. The genes are TRBV7-6 and TRBJ2-1; a weak D match, TRBD1 (5 bases). CDR1 is SGHVS and CDR2 is FNYEAQ in the germline V gene. The germline V and J ends were trimmed by 3 bases and 0 bases, with 12 bases remaining between them. This CDR3 spans 16 amino acids. The CDR3 is CASSFGTDSSYNEQFF. CDR3 nucleotide sequence: TGTGCCAGCAGCTTTGGCACCGACAGCTCCTACAATGAGCAGTTCTTC.

This clonotype occurred a few times. V and J are TRBV27 and TRBJ2-7, with 10 bases lining up with TRBD1. CDR1 and CDR2 (germline): MNHEY, SMNVEV (reference sequence). This CDR3 contains 17 residues. Losses at the gene ends were 0 bases for V and 2 bases for J; bases not matched to a gene: 7. The CDR3 is CASSLSPGTGVPYEQYF. The DNA for the CDR3 is TGTGCCAGCAGTTTATCGCCCGGGACAGGGGTCCCCTACGAGCAGTACTTC.

This clonotype was counted at least ten times. The chain employs TRBV20-1 and TRBJ2-7; a possible D gene is TRBD2 (5 bases). Germline CDR1 reads DFQATT; CDR2 reads SNEGSKA (reference sequence). The CDR3 runs to 15 residues. Trimming pared 5 bases from V and 4 bases from J, leaving 21 bases between. The CDR3 region has the DNA TGCAGTGCTGAGGAAACAAGGGCGCGGGCTTACGAGCAGTACTTC. This codes for CSAEETRARAYEQYF.

The rearrangement uses TRBV5-1 and TRBJ1-2; TRBD1 might be the D (5 bases). The CDR3 sequence is 16 residues long. CDR1 is SGHRS, CDR2 YFSETQ, per germline. Between the trimmed V and J ends, which lost 1 base and 0 bases, there was a span of 13 bases. DNA for the CDR3: TGCGCCAGCAGCTTGACAGGAGGGCCCTCTAACTATGGCTACACCTTC. Translated: CASSLTGGPSNYGYTF.